Below, 10 T cell receptor beta chains from the same sample are listed, as sequenced in a study of CD8 T cells in Susac syndrome (dated by TCRdb to the late 2010s). Library preparation was by the immunoSEQ multiplex PCR assay. RNA was extracted using the RNeasy kit, and about 0.45 to 1 ug of the RNA was reverse transcribed with random hexamers. The public reads were run again by TCRdb, first through fastp at Q25 and then through MiXCR, and only productive beta chains were kept. Rows merge per CDR3 protein into single entries with the most common DNA and genes. Here the sample has 120,000 or so distinct CDR3 sequences; roughly 94% occur a single time. The top ten constitute about 0.28% of the sample. Sequencing was done on a sample of CD8+ T cells from PBMCs. These TCRs come from a human donor with Susac syndrome.

This chain joins TRBV19 and TRBJ1-1; D not resolved. The germline CDR1 and CDR2 sequences are LNHDA and SQIVND (reference sequence). V lost 7 bases to trimming and J lost 3 bases, with 15 bases between them. This CDR3 contains 14 residues. CDR3 residues: CASTRRLWDTEAFF. CDR3 nucleotide sequence: TGTGCCAGTACTAGAAGGCTGTGGGACACTGAAGCTTTCTTT.

This rearrangement joins TRBV7-9 to TRBJ1-2; D remains ambiguous. V dropped 3 bases and J dropped 7 bases, with 6 bases sitting between them. The germline V gene has CDR1 SEHNR and CDR2 FQNEAQ (reference sequence). The CDR3 totals 11 residues. In DNA, the CDR3 is TGTGCCAGCAGCTTTGGCTCTGGCTACACCTTC. Protein product: CASSFGSGYTF.

V is TRBV7-9 and J is TRBJ2-5, with TRBD1 as a possible D gene (7 bases). The germline V gene has CDR1 SEHNR and CDR2 FQNEAQ (reference sequence). The CDR3 is made up of 13 amino acids. Trimming pared 5 bases from V and 5 bases from J, leaving 12 bases between. As DNA, the CDR3 is TGTGCCAGCAGCACTCCAGGGGGGGAGACCCAGTACTTC. Its protein product is CASSTPGGETQYF.

The chain uses TRBV20-1 and TRBJ2-3; 7 bases match TRBD2. This CDR3 comprises 15 residues. The V gene's germline CDR1 is DFQATT and CDR2 SNEGSKA (reference sequence). V was pared by 3 bases and J by 5 bases, with 11 bases of the junction left unmatched. The CDR3 sequence: CSARGLAAHEDTQYF. Written as DNA, the CDR3 is TGCAGTGCTAGGGGTCTAGCGGCCCACGAAGATACGCAGTATTTT.

This clonotype was counted between two and nine times. This chain uses TRBV20-1 with TRBJ1-2; tentatively, D is TRBD1 (6 bases). The V gene lost 2 bases and the J gene lost 0 bases, with 10 bases spanning the gap. Germline CDR1 DFQATT, CDR2 SNEGSKA (reference sequence). The CDR3 has 14 residues. CDR3 bases: TGCAGTGCTAGACCGGGGGCCTCTAACTATGGCTACACCTTC. Its protein is CSARPGASNYGYTF.

V usage is TRBV20-1 and J usage is TRBJ2-7, with D possibly being TRBD1 (6 bases). Looked up from germline, CDR1 is DFQATT and CDR2 is SNEGSKA (reference sequence). The CDR3 covers 13 residues. The germline V and J ends were trimmed by 2 bases and 1 base, with 9 bases remaining between them. This chain's CDR3 is CSARKDRSYEQYF. In DNA form, the CDR3 reads TGCAGTGCTAGAAAAGACAGGTCCTACGAGCAGTACTTC.

The V call is TRBV7-6, the J call TRBJ2-7, with TRBD1 matching over 7 bases. V dropped 5 bases and J dropped 3; count of bases not matched to a gene: 10. Germline CDR1 is SGHVS and CDR2 is FNYEAQ. The CDR3 contains 15 residues. CDR3 loop: CASSIETGIGYEQYF. The CDR3 nucleotides are TGTGCCAGCAGCATCGAGACAGGGATCGGCTACGAGCAGTACTTC.

The rearrangement links TRBV7-9 to TRBJ1-2; TRBD1 matches 10 bases. Germline CDR1 is SEHNR and CDR2 is FQNEAQ (reference sequence). V trimming: 4 bases; J trimming: 3 bases; junction bases outside the gene matches: 5. This CDR3 spans 15 amino acids. In nucleotides, the CDR3 is TGTGCCAGCAGCTCCCGACAGGGGGCACACTATGGCTACACCTTC. Residues: CASSSRQGAHYGYTF.

The chain is built from TRBV4-3 and TRBJ1-1, with D possibly matching TRBD1 (5 bases). Trimming stripped 0 bases from V and 4 bases from J, with 12 bases between. This CDR3 is built from 15 residues. The germline V gene encodes CDR1 LGHNA and CDR2 YSLEER. Here the CDR3 reads CASSQDSQGVTEAFF. The CDR3 nucleotides are TGCGCCAGCAGCCAAGATAGTCAGGGTGTCACTGAAGCTTTCTTT.

The rearrangement links TRBV12-3 or TRBV12-4 to TRBJ2-6, with 9 bases matching TRBD1. This CDR3 contains 19 residues. J was trimmed by 0 bases and V by 3 bases; bases with no gene match: 9. As DNA, the CDR3 is TGTGCCAGCAGTTTTGAAACCGGGACAGGGTTCTCTGGGGCCAACGTCCTGACTTTC. Its translation is CASSFETGTGFSGANVLTF.